The entry below describes one TCR beta chain. Scientists made TCR beta cDNA using 5'RACE template switching with UMIs. TCRdb processed the 5' RACE reads again and assigns one entry to each CDR3 protein, with no DNA. In total, the table holds approximately 380,000 distinct CDR3 sequences. This entry is derived from a study of T cells expressing NK-cell markers. Study information: It was sorted CD3+CD56-NKG2C+, CD3+CD56+NKG2C- and CD3+CD56+NKG2C+ T cells that provided the TCR beta repertoires. Eight donors were sequenced, seven testing HCMV-seropositive and one testing seronegative.

This clonotype originated in a man aged 18 to 69 in good health. Sequencing used blood T cells: a sorted CD56 or NKG2C T cell subset, CD4+ or CD8+ T cells, or bulk PBMC T cells (not recorded which).

CDR3 amino acids: CASSPPNTDQETQYF. The chain is built from TRBV18 and TRBJ2-5. The CDR3 is 15 residues long. Germline V CDR1 and CDR2: KGHSH, LQKENI.